These T cell receptor beta chains were read from a single sample in a study of PD-1 blockade in mismatch repair-deficient tumors. Data came from immunoSEQ multiplex PCR; TCRdb stores just in-frame clones and leaves some out. The sample lists around 23,000 clones, 83% occurring once. The sequences come from peripheral blood, collected 12 weeks after starting pembrolizumab. The source of these receptors is an adult with mismatch repair-deficient cancer. CDR3s include the opening cysteine and the closing phenylalanine or tryptophan. Each record gives: V gene, D gene, J gene, clone size, CDR3 DNA, CDR3 protein. D genes are given only for firm matches. Not all rows give a size; the values are once, few, many and, for expanded clones, a class.

>TRBV19|TRBD2|TRBJ2-3|-
TGTGCCAGTAGTGCAACTAGCGGGATCACAGATACGCAGTATTTT
CASSATSGITDTQYF
>TRBV7-3|-|TRBJ2-3|-
TGTGCCAGCAGCTATGAGGGGCCCACAGATACGCAGTATTTT
CASSYEGPTDTQYF
>TRBV30|-|TRBJ2-1|-
TGTGCCTGGAGTGTACAGGCTAGCAATGAGCAGTTCTTC
CAWSVQASNEQFF
>TRBV9|TRBD2|TRBJ2-5|-
TGTGCCAGCAGCGTAGGGGGACTAGCGGGAGGGGAGACCCAGTACTTC
CASSVGGLAGGETQYF
>TRBV11-2|-|TRBJ1-3|once
TGTGCCAGCAGAAAACCCGGGACTTCCAGCGGAAACACCATATATTTT
CASRKPGTSSGNTIYF
>TRBV6-1|TRBD2|TRBJ2-5|-
TGTGCCAGCAGTGAAGGGGCGGGAGCAGAGACCCAGTACTTC
CASSEGAGAETQYF
>TRBV2|TRBD1|TRBJ1-5|once
TGTGCCAGCAGCGAAGGGACAGGGGGCAATCAGCCCCAGCATTTT
CASSEGTGGNQPQHF
>TRBV10-3|-|TRBJ1-2|-
TGTGCCATCAGTGGGACCGGAGATCACCATGGCTACACCTTC
CAISGTGDHHGYTF
>TRBV5-4|-|TRBJ2-5|-
TGTGCCAGCAGCCGGACTGAAGAGACCCAGTACTTC
CASSRTEETQYF
>TRBV7-6|TRBD2|TRBJ2-2|-
TGTGCCAGCAGCTTAGGGGCGGGGGACACCGGGGAGCTGTTTTTT
CASSLGAGDTGELFF
>TRBV6-5|-|TRBJ2-7|-
TGTGCCAGCAGAAACTTAGGGGGTACCTACGAGCAGTACTTC
CASRNLGGTYEQYF
>TRBV7-3|TRBD2|TRBJ2-1|-
TGTGCCAGCAGCGCCCTAGCGGAGGTCTACAATGAGCAGTTCTTC
CASSALAEVYNEQFF
>TRBV4-3|-|TRBJ2-1|-
TGCGCCAGCAGCCAAGCCCCGGACTGGGGGAGAGAGAATGAGCAGTTCTTC
CASSQAPDWGRENEQFF
>TRBV27|TRBD2|TRBJ2-7|-
TGTGCCAGCAGTCCAATCTCCTGGACTAGCGTGCTTACCTACGAGCAGTACTTC
CASSPISWTSVLTYEQYF